Listed below are T cell receptor beta chains from one sample, sequenced in a study of blood T cell repertoires in COVID-19. Using immunoSEQ multiplex PCR, the repertoire was profiled, and TCRdb retains in-frame clones only, with some absent. The table lists under 300,000 clones, 90% of them singletons, with roughly 2.2% in the top ten. Sequencing was done on a sample of peripheral blood. Receptors originate from a woman in her sixties or seventies with COVID-19, enrolled during active disease. The CDR3 runs from the conserved cysteine through the conserved F or W. D genes are given only for firm matches. Expanded clones get a size class; other rows say once, few or many, or leave the size out.

j_gene,v_gene,len,d_gene,abundance,CDR3aa,CDR3nt
TRBJ2-1,TRBV27,12,TRBD1,once,CASSPRQGLQFF,TGTGCCAGCAGTCCCCGACAGGGGTTACAGTTCTTC
TRBJ1-2,TRBV14,13,-,once,CASSQVPTGGYTF,TGTGCCAGCAGCCAAGTACCGACAGGCGGCTACACCTTC
TRBJ1-6,TRBV2,13,-,-,CASSDVQYTPLHF,TGTGCCAGCAGTGATGTACAGTACACACCCCTCCACTTT
TRBJ2-1,TRBV5-4,15,TRBD2,-,CASRTTSGGSREQFF,TGTGCCAGCAGGACAACTAGCGGGGGGTCACGTGAGCAGTTCTTC
TRBJ2-5,TRBV27,16,-,-,CASSLGNPGGLETQYF,TGTGCCAGCAGTTTAGGTAATCCAGGAGGGTTGGAGACCCAGTACTTC
TRBJ1-1,TRBV4-3,13,-,-,CASKGRGGTEAFF,TGCGCCAGCAAGGGTAGGGGAGGGACTGAAGCTTTCTTT
TRBJ1-2,TRBV29-1,13,TRBD1,-,CSGGTGSDYGYTF,TGCAGCGGGGGGACAGGGTCGGACTATGGCTACACCTTC
TRBJ1-2,TRBV18,12,-,-,CASSPPDRFHTF,TGTGCCAGCTCACCTCCGGACAGATTCCACACCTTC
TRBJ1-6,TRBV18,15,-,-,CASSLDLNPNSPLHF,TGTGCCAGCTCACTAGACTTGAATCCCAATTCACCCCTCCACTTT
TRBJ1-2,TRBV5-5,14,TRBD1,-,CASSIPGTGAGYTF,TGTGCCAGCAGCATTCCCGGGACAGGGGCTGGCTACACCTTC
TRBJ2-4,TRBV15,18,-,-,CATSSKRAGSLAKNIQYF,TGTGCCACCAGCTCCAAGAGGGCGGGGTCCCTAGCCAAAAACATTCAGTACTTC
TRBJ2-2,TRBV4-2,14,-,-,CASKVTENTGELFF,TGTGCCAGCAAAGTGACAGAGAACACCGGGGAGCTGTTTTTT
TRBJ1-1,TRBV19,13,-,-,CASSIVDRSEAFF,TGTGCCAGTAGTATAGTCGACAGGTCTGAAGCTTTCTTT
TRBJ1-2,TRBV27,16,TRBD1,-,CASSYSLRDSGYGYTF,TGTGCCAGCAGTTACAGCCTCCGGGACAGTGGCTATGGCTACACCTTC
TRBJ1-1,TRBV7-3,15,-,-,CASSPGGARNTEAFF,TGTGCCAGCAGCCCGGGGGGGGCGCGAAACACTGAAGCTTTCTTT
TRBJ2-5,TRBV7-6,17,-,-,CASSGPQGRGWEETQYF,TGTGCCAGCAGTGGACCTCAGGGCAGGGGTTGGGAAGAGACCCAGTACTTC
TRBJ1-6,TRBV5-1,15,-,-,CASSLVAGDNSPLHF,TGCGCCAGCAGCTTGGTGGCAGGTGATAATTCACCCCTCCACTTT
TRBJ1-3,TRBV7-2,15,-,-,CASSSSRDSGNTIYF,TGTGCCAGCAGCTCTTCCAGGGACTCTGGAAACACCATATATTTT
TRBJ1-5,TRBV13,14,TRBD1,-,CASGKDRGRQPQHF,TGTGCCAGCGGTAAGGACAGGGGTCGTCAGCCCCAGCATTTT
TRBJ1-5,TRBV4-1,15,-,-,CASSGQLYSNQPQHF,TGCGCCAGCAGTGGACAGCTGTATAGCAATCAGCCCCAGCATTTT
TRBJ2-5,TRBV3-1/TRBV3-2,16,TRBD2,once,CASSRGRLAGRETQYF,TGTGCCAGCAGCCGAGGGAGGCTAGCGGGGAGAGAGACCCAGTACTTC
TRBJ1-1,TRBV3-1/TRBV3-2,16,-,-,CASSQDSSGSNTEAFF,TGTGCCAGCAGCCAAGATTCTTCGGGGTCAAATACTGAAGCTTTCTTT
TRBJ2-7,TRBV4-1,17,-,-,CASSQDGNPSTGYEQYF,TGCGCCAGCAGCCAAGACGGGAACCCTTCGACGGGCTACGAGCAGTACTTC
TRBJ2-3,TRBV20-1,12,-,once,CSASPGRDTQYF,TGCAGTGCTAGTCCCGGGAGAGATACGCAGTATTTT
TRBJ1-1,TRBV6-5,13,TRBD1,-,CASSYEGATEAFF,TGTGCCAGCAGTTACGAGGGGGCCACTGAAGCTTTCTTT
TRBJ2-1,TRBV7-8,19,-,-,CASSSGPGYSPKFYNEQFF,TGTGCCAGCAGCTCAGGGCCTGGTTACAGTCCCAAATTCTACAATGAGCAGTTCTTC
TRBJ2-7,TRBV18,15,TRBD1,-,CASSPVGQGDYEQYF,TGTGCCAGCTCACCTGTAGGACAGGGTGACTACGAGCAGTACTTC
TRBJ1-2,TRBV20-1,11,-,-,CSAREGFGYTF,TGCAGTGCTAGGGAGGGGTTTGGCTACACCTTC
TRBJ2-3,TRBV19,16,-,-,CASSIGQVQGTDTQYF,TGTGCCAGTAGTATCGGACAAGTCCAGGGCACAGATACGCAGTATTTT
TRBJ1-5,TRBV7-8,15,TRBD1,-,CASSLDRTGNQPQHF,TGTGCCAGCAGCTTAGATCGGACAGGAAATCAGCCCCAGCATTTT
TRBJ1-1,TRBV2,15,TRBD1,-,CASSWTGGGRTEAFF,TGTGCCAGCAGTTGGACAGGGGGCGGAAGAACTGAAGCTTTCTTT
TRBJ1-4,TRBV6-6,14,-,-,CASSYGGLGEKLFF,TGTGCCAGCAGTTACGGAGGGTTGGGTGAAAAACTGTTTTTT
TRBJ2-5,TRBV6-5,14,TRBD1,-,CASSKDRGRETQYF,TGTGCCAGCAGCAAAGACAGGGGGCGAGAGACCCAGTACTTC
TRBJ2-7,TRBV4-3,15,TRBD1,-,CASSQDPGQNYEQYF,TGCGCCAGCAGCCAGGATCCGGGACAGAACTACGAGCAGTACTTC
TRBJ1-1,TRBV5-4,15,TRBD1,-,CASSSPRQGWTEAFF,TGTGCCAGCAGCTCCCCACGACAGGGGTGGACTGAAGCTTTCTTT
TRBJ1-6,TRBV6-5,15,-,-,CASSYGRVNNSPLHF,TGTGCCAGCAGTTACGGGCGGGTGAATAATTCACCCCTCCACTTT
TRBJ2-3,TRBV19,14,TRBD2,once,CASSPGGGTDTQYF,TGTGCCAGTAGTCCGGGGGGAGGAACAGATACGCAGTATTTT
TRBJ1-3,TRBV6-6,16,TRBD1,-,CASRHPQGAKGNTIYF,TGTGCCAGCAGGCACCCCCAGGGGGCGAAGGGAAACACCATATATTTT
TRBJ1-6,TRBV3-1/TRBV3-2,14,TRBD1,-,CASSKGQGDSPLHF,TGTGCCAGCAGCAAGGGACAGGGAGATTCACCCCTCCACTTT
TRBJ2-1,TRBV6-2/TRBV6-3,16,TRBD1,-,CASTPTGTGVYNEQFF,TGTGCCAGCACCCCAACCGGGACAGGGGTCTACAATGAGCAGTTCTTC
TRBJ1-3,TRBV9,17,-,once,CASSVRDSRTTGNTIYF,TGTGCCAGCAGCGTACGCGACAGTAGAACGACTGGAAACACCATATATTTT
TRBJ2-2,TRBV27,20,TRBD2,-,CASRPSPGTSGGARTGELFF,TGTGCCAGCCGACCAAGTCCCGGGACTAGCGGGGGGGCCAGAACCGGGGAGCTGTTTTTT
TRBJ2-5,TRBV7-2,15,TRBD2,-,CASSLVRGEQETQYF,TGTGCCAGCAGCCTTGTGCGGGGGGAACAAGAGACCCAGTACTTC
TRBJ1-2,TRBV21-1,11,-,-,CASSEDYGYTF,TGTGCCAGCAGCGAGGACTATGGCTACACCTTC
TRBJ2-3,TRBV7-9,16,TRBD1,-,CASSFGAGGSTDTQYF,TGTGCCAGCAGCTTCGGCGCAGGGGGTAGCACAGATACGCAGTATTTT
TRBJ1-2,TRBV4-3,16,-,-,CASSQDAGAEGYGYTF,TGCGCCAGCAGCCAAGACGCGGGAGCTGAGGGCTATGGCTACACCTTC
TRBJ1-2,TRBV6-5,14,-,-,CASIAPGNLYGYTF,TGTGCCAGCATCGCACCCGGGAACCTCTATGGCTACACCTTC
TRBJ1-6,TRBV5-8,19,-,-,CASSSDGREASSYNSPLHF,TGTGCCAGCAGCTCCGACGGGAGGGAGGCCTCCTCCTATAATTCACCCCTCCACTTT
TRBJ2-3,TRBV19,14,-,-,CASRGTSSTDTQYF,TGTGCCAGTCGGGGGACCTCTAGCACAGATACGCAGTATTTT
TRBJ2-7,TRBV19,13,TRBD1,-,CASRMAGGNEQYF,TGTGCCAGTAGAATGGCAGGGGGCAACGAGCAGTACTTC
TRBJ1-2,TRBV14,12,-,-,CASSRQGYGYTF,TGTGCCAGCAGCCGACAAGGCTATGGCTACACCTTC
TRBJ1-4,TRBV12-3/TRBV12-4,13,-,-,CASSPTGMEKLFF,TGTGCCAGCAGCCCGACGGGAATGGAAAAACTGTTTTTT
TRBJ1-2,TRBV19,12,-,-,CASTPGPYGYTF,TGTGCCAGTACCCCCGGTCCTTATGGCTACACCTTC
TRBJ2-7,TRBV5-5,14,-,once,CASSLEVLTYEQYF,TGTGCCAGCAGCTTGGAAGTACTTACCTACGAGCAGTACTTC
TRBJ2-3,TRBV15,16,-,-,CATSGVGGGRTDTQYF,TGTGCCACCAGCGGAGTCGGCGGGGGCCGCACAGATACGCAGTATTTT
TRBJ1-2,TRBV11-2,13,TRBD1,-,CASSQGQGDGYTF,TGTGCCAGCAGCCAAGGACAGGGGGATGGCTACACCTTC
TRBJ1-2,TRBV15,15,TRBD1,-,CATSRIPGQNYGYTF,TGTGCCACCAGCAGAATACCGGGACAGAACTATGGCTACACCTTC
TRBJ1-2,TRBV4-3,15,TRBD1,-,CASSQPGGSGYGYTF,TGCGCCAGCAGCCAGCCAGGGGGATCGGGGTATGGCTACACCTTC
TRBJ2-3,TRBV10-3,11,-,-,CAISTTDTQYF,TGTGCCATCAGTACAACAGATACGCAGTATTTT